Shown below are 7 T cell receptor beta chains from a single sample sequenced in a study of cytomegalovirus exposure and HLA in healthy donors. Some clones are missing from TCRdb's copy, which holds only in-frame ones; the method was immunoSEQ multiplex PCR. The sample lists over 85,000 clones, about 95% occurring once. What was sequenced was PBMCs. The receptors come from a woman under 30 in good health and CMV-seronegative.

This rearrangement joins TRBV7-3 to TRBJ1-4; weak D call: TRBD1 (5 bases). V was pared by 1 base and J by 0 bases, with 15 bases between. The CDR3 loop spans 18 amino acids. CDR1 and CDR2 (germline): SGHTA, FQGTGA. CDR3 sequence reads: CASSLMCDSTATNEKLFF. CDR3 coding DNA: TGTGCCAGCAGCTTAATGTGCGACAGCACCGCAACTAATGAAAAACTGTTTTTT.

The genes are TRBV9 and TRBJ1-1; weak D call: TRBD1 (6 bases). Germline V CDR1 and CDR2: SGDLS, YYNGEE. The V end was cut by 4 bases, the J end by 1 base, with 8 bases between. This CDR3 region has 13 residues. The CDR3 sequence is CASSPQGNTEAFF. The CDR3, as DNA: TGTGCCAGCAGCCCACAGGGGAACACTGAAGCTTTCTTT.

The chain links TRBV21-1 to TRBJ1-2. TRBV21-1 is given as a pseudogene. This CDR3 spans 11 amino acids. The CDR3 sequence is CASSKVQDCTF. The CDR3 nucleotides are TGTGCCAGCAGCAAGGTTCAGGACTGCACCTTC.

V usage is TRBV15 and J usage is TRBJ1-2; maybe TRBD1 (6 bases). The germline V gene encodes CDR1 LNHNV and CDR2 YYDKDF (reference sequence). The ends were cut back, 3 bases at V and 6 bases at J, with 14 bases in the middle. The CDR3 contains 14 residues. The CDR3 loop is CATSSDRTVDGYTF. CDR3 DNA: TGTGCCACCAGCAGTGATCGGACAGTAGATGGCTACACCTTC.

The chain joins TRBV27 to TRBJ1-2, with 10 nucleotides matching TRBD1. The germline CDR1 and CDR2 sequences are MNHEY and SMNVEV (reference sequence). The CDR3 runs to 15 residues. The V gene end was trimmed by 6 bases and the J gene end by 6 bases; junction bases not matched to a gene: 10. In DNA, the CDR3 is TGTGCCAGCAGATCCTGGGACAGGGGCACACATGGCTACACCTTC. It is translated as CASRSWDRGTHGYTF.

The table lists this clone with a count of one. The chain joins TRBV18 to TRBJ2-5, with TRBD2 matching over 13 bases. Losses at the gene ends were 3 bases for V and 5 bases for J; bases not matched to a gene: 15. Per germline, CDR1 KGHSH and CDR2 LQKENI. This CDR3 contains 19 residues. This chain's CDR3 is CASSPRTSGGITIDETQYF. The CDR3 DNA reads TGTGCCAGCTCACCTCGGACTAGCGGGGGAATAACAATAGATGAGACCCAGTACTTC.

CDR3 in amino acids: CASSLGDRENTEAFF. CDR3 sequence (DNA): TGTGCCAGCAGCTTGGGGGACAGGGAGAACACTGAAGCTTTCTTT. The chain carries TRBV7-2 and TRBJ1-1; 9 bases match TRBD1. V lost 3 bases, J lost 1 base, and 3 bases stayed unmatched. This CDR3 is 15 amino acids long. CDR1 is SGHTA and CDR2 is FQGNSA in the germline V gene.